Shown below are 15 T cell receptor beta chains from a single sample sequenced in a study of CD8+ T cells in alopecia areata. Isolated RNA was reverse transcribed into cDNA used as the sequencing template. Sequencing used immunoSEQ multiplex PCR; TCRdb keeps in-frame clones, though not all of them. This table has some 160,000 clones, approximately 65% appearing once. The sample comprised CD8+ T cells sorted from blood. Receptors were obtained from a human donor in good health.

The CDR3 DNA is TGCGCCAGCAGTGAGTCACTGTCTGGCTACGAGCAGTACTTC. Its protein is CASSESLSGYEQYF. V usage is TRBV10-2 and J usage is TRBJ2-7; no clear D gene. In germline, CDR1 is WSHSY, CDR2 SAAADI. V was cut by 0 bases and J by 3 bases, with 9 bases left in between. The CDR3 length is 14 residues.

V and J are TRBV11-2 and TRBJ2-7; 8 bases are shared with TRBD2. The CDR3 loop spans 16 amino acids. V was pared by 2 bases and J by 4 bases, with 10 bases of the junction left unmatched. Per the germline V gene, CDR1 is SGHAT and CDR2 is FQNNGV. The CDR3 protein is CASSLNHEASGYEQYF. CDR3 bases: TGTGCCAGCAGCTTAAATCATGAGGCTAGCGGGTACGAGCAGTACTTC.

The chain links TRBV14 to TRBJ2-1; 11 nucleotides match TRBD2. V shed 4 bases and J 0 bases; nucleotides not matched to a gene: 5. Germline assignment: CDR1 SGHDN and CDR2 FVKESK. The CDR3 totals 17 residues. The CDR3, as DNA: TGTGCCAGCAGCCCCGATCTAGCGGGAGGCTCCTACAATGAGCAGTTCTTC. It codes for CASSPDLAGGSYNEQFF.

The rearrangement joins TRBV27 to TRBJ1-5; possible D gene TRBD1, 5 bases. V was clipped by 5 bases and J by 2 bases, with 13 bases between them. Germline CDR1 reads MNHEY; CDR2 reads SMNVEV (reference sequence). The CDR3 covers 15 residues. CDR3 DNA: TGTGCCAGCAGTCAGGGCCCTGCGGGCAATCAGCCCCAGCATTTT. The encoded protein is CASSQGPAGNQPQHF.

This clone was detected only a few times. The chain is built from TRBV7-9 and TRBJ1-2; D is unresolved. Trimming removed 8 bases at V and 6 bases at J, with 16 bases between. This CDR3 is 13 amino acids long. The germline V gene encodes CDR1 SEHNR and CDR2 FQNEAQ (reference sequence). CDR3 sequence reads: CASPIAGRDGYTF. The CDR3 DNA reads as TGTGCCAGCCCTATTGCGGGTCGGGATGGCTACACCTTC.

The chain joins TRBV6-6 to TRBJ1-1; weak D call: TRBD1 (5 bases). Germline loops: CDR1 MNHNY, CDR2 SVGAGI (reference sequence). V lost 5 bases, J lost 3 bases, and 10 bases lay in between. The CDR3 is made up of 13 amino acids. The CDR3, as DNA: TGTGCCAGCAGTCCGGGGCTTTACACTGAAGCTTTCTTT. Translation: CASSPGLYTEAFF.

J is TRBJ2-7 and V is TRBV29-1; D is possibly TRBD1 or TRBD2 (5 bases each). Per the germline V gene, CDR1 is SQVTM and CDR2 is ANQGSEA. V dropped 0 bases and J dropped 0 bases, with 12 bases sitting between them. CDR3 size: 15 residues. The CDR3 sequence is CSVEDRGDGSYEQYF. CDR3 nucleotides: TGCAGCGTTGAAGATCGAGGGGATGGCTCCTACGAGCAGTACTTC.

This rearrangement joins TRBV30 to TRBJ2-7; possible D gene TRBD2, 6 bases. CDR1 is GTSNPN and CDR2 is SVGIG in the germline V gene (reference sequence). The CDR3 runs to 13 residues. V lost 1 base and J lost 3, with 10 bases in between. DNA for the CDR3: TGTGCCTGGAGTGAGAGACTAGACTACGAGCAGTACTTC. Protein: CAWSERLDYEQYF.

This clone was seen a handful of times. The chain has TRBV28 and TRBJ1-4; no definite D call. The CDR3 extends over 18 amino acids. V was cut by 6 bases and J by 8 bases, with 28 bases left in between. Germline-derived CDR1 and CDR2 are MDHEN and SYDVKM. The DNA for the CDR3 is TGTGCCAGCAGCCCTCGGACTGGAGCCCCGAATTCAAAGGAAAAACTGTTTTTT. It codes for CASSPRTGAPNSKEKLFF.

A few counts support this clone. V is TRBV19 and J is TRBJ1-1; perhaps TRBD1 as D (5 bases). The germline V gene has CDR1 LNHDA and CDR2 SQIVND (reference sequence). Deletions cut 8 bases from V and 5 bases from J, with 9 bases between. The CDR3 loop spans 11 amino acids. This chain's CDR3 is CASGDGTEAFF. CDR3 DNA sequence: TGTGCCAGTGGGGACGGAACTGAAGCTTTCTTT.

The rearrangement joins TRBV4-1 to TRBJ1-1; D is unresolved. The germline V gene has CDR1 MGHRA and CDR2 YSYEKL. V was cut by 1 base and J by 8 bases, with 8 bases left in between. The CDR3 sequence is 12 residues long. The CDR3 sequence: CASSQVTGEAFF. Written as DNA, the CDR3 is TGCGCCAGCAGCCAAGTAACCGGCGAAGCTTTCTTT.

In this sample, this clone turned up a few times. This chain links TRBV29-1 with TRBJ2-1; 8 nucleotides agree with TRBD1. The CDR3 has 14 amino acids. J lost 7 bases, V lost 4 bases, and 9 bases had no gene match. CDR1 is SQVTM and CDR2 is ANQGSEA in the germline V gene. The CDR3 sequence: CSVGLGQAANEQFF. The CDR3 region has the DNA TGCAGCGTTGGGCTGGGACAGGCCGCGAATGAGCAGTTCTTC.

The CDR3 loop reads CASRGQGIRDEAFF. The DNA of the CDR3 is TGTGCCAGCAGGGGACAGGGCATCCGGGATGAAGCTTTCTTT. The gene calls are TRBV25-1 and TRBJ1-1; 9 bases line up with TRBD1. The CDR3 totals 14 residues. J lost 7 bases, V lost 6 bases, and 9 bases had no gene match. The germline gives CDR1 MGHDK, CDR2 SYGVNS.

The genes are TRBV10-3 and TRBJ2-1, with 10 bases aligning to TRBD2. The junction had 8 bases not matched to a gene; V was cut back by 10 bases and J by 5 bases. CDR1 is ENHRY and CDR2 is SYGVKD in the germline V gene. The CDR3 runs 14 residues. Written as DNA, the CDR3 is TGTGCCACCGCCCGGACTAGCGGTGACAATGAGCAGTTCTTC. This codes for CATARTSGDNEQFF.

The chain is built from TRBV25-1 and TRBJ2-5; D remains unclear. V lost 8 bases and J lost 5, with 9 bases in between. Looked up from germline, CDR1 is MGHDK and CDR2 is SYGVNS. The CDR3 is 11 amino acids. This CDR3 reads CASGFVETQYF. The CDR3 DNA is TGTGCCAGCGGGTTTGTGGAGACCCAGTACTTC. The full variable domain, in which reference TRBV25-1 and TRBJ2-5 provide the parts outside the CDR3, is EADIYQTPRYLVIGTGKKITLECSQTMGHDKMYWYQQDPGMELHLIHYSYGVNSTEKGDLSSESTVSRIRTEHFPLTLESARPSHTSQYLCASGFVETQYFGPGTRLLVL.